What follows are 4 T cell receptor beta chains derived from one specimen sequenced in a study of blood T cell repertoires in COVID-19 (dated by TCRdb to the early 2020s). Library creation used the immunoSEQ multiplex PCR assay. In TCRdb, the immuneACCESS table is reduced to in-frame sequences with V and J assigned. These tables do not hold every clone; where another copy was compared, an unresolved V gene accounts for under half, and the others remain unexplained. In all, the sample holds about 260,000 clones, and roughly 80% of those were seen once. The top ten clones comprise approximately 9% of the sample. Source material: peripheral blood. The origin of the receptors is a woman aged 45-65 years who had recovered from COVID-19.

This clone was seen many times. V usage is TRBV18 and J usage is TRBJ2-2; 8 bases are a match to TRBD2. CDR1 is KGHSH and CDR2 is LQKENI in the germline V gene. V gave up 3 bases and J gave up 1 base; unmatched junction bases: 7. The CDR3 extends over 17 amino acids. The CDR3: CASSPQNSGVNTGELFF. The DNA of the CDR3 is TGTGCCAGCTCACCCCAGAATAGCGGGGTGAACACCGGGGAGCTGTTTTTT.

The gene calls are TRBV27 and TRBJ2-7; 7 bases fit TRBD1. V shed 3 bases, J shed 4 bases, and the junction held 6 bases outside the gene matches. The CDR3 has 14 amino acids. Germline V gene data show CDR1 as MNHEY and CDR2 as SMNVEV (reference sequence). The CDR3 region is CASSLLQGSYEQYF. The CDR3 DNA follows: TGTGCCAGCAGTTTGCTACAGGGGTCTTACGAGCAGTACTTC.

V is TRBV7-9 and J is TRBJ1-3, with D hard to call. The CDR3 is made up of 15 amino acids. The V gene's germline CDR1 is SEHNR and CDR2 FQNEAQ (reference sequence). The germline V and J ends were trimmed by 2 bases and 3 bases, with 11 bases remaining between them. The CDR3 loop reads CASSLRGGDGNTIYF. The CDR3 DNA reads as TGTGCCAGCAGCTTAAGAGGCGGAGATGGAAACACCATATATTTT.

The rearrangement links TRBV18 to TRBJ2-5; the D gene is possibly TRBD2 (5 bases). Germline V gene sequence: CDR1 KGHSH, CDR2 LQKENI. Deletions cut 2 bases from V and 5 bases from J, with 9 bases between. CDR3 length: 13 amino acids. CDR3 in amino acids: CASSPNPGETQYF. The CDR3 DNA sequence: TGTGCCAGCTCACCAAATCCGGGGGAGACCCAGTACTTC.